This record covers a single T cell receptor beta chain. Its antigen is unknown. Deletions cut 1 base from V and 0 bases from J, with 10 bases between. The CDR3 is made up of 15 amino acids. Germline CDR1 SGHAT, CDR2 FQNNGV. This sample stems from a study of T-cell memory formation after mild COVID-19. At the level of the study: Clustering of TCRs was largely donor specific.

Barcoded TCR alpha and TCR beta cDNA libraries with UMIs came from 5'RACE using constant-segment primers. Each CDR3 protein gets one entry after TCRdb re-called the 5' RACE reads with MiXCR. The sample has about 430,000 distinct CDR3 sequences, 24% seen once. Findings and limits, study-wide: Contracting clones from day 15 to 85 had balanced CD4/CD8; later expanders favoured CD4+. Of the contracting clones, CD4+ ones lay mainly in CM and EM, and CD8+ ones in EMRA.

This sequence was found in an adult woman who had mild COVID-19 (a few samples of this study predate the infection). Cell type and time point are not known. The J gene is TRBJ2-7, the V gene TRBV11-2; unclear D gene. Source material: PBMCs or a T cell subset sorted from them (not recorded which). CDR3 bases: TGTGCCAGCAGCTTAGGGATTTCCAGCTCCTACGAGCAGTACTTC. Protein sequence: CASSLGISSSYEQYF.